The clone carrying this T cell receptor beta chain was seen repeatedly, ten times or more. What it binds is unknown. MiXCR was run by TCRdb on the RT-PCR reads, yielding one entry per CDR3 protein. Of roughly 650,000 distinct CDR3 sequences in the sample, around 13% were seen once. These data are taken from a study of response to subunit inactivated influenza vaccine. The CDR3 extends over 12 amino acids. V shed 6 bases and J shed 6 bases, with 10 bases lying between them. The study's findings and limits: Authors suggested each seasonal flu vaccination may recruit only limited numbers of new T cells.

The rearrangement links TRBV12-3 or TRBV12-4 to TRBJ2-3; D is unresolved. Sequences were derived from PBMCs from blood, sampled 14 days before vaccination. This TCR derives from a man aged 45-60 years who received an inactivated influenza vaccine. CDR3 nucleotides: TGTGCCAGCAGCACCCTTGCGGATACGCAGTATTTT. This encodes CASSTLADTQYF.